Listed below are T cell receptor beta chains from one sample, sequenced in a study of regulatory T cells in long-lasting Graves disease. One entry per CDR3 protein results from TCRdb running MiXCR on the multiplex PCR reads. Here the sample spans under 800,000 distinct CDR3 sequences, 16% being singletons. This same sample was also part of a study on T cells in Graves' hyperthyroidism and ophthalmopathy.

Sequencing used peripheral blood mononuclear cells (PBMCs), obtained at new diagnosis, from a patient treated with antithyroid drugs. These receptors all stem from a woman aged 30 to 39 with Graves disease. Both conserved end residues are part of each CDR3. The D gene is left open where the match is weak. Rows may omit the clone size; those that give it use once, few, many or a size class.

CDR3 DNA: TGTGCCAGCAGCCCCCGGTGGGGGCCTGGAAACACCATATATTTT
CDR3 protein: CASSPRWGPGNTIYF
CDR3 length: 15
J gene: TRBJ1-3
V gene: TRBV28
clone size: few
D gene: .

CDR3 DNA: TGCAGTGCTAGGGCAAGCGGATCCCAGCATTTT
CDR3 protein: CSARASGSQHF
CDR3 length: 11
J gene: TRBJ1-5
V gene: TRBV20-1
clone size: few
D gene: .

CDR3 DNA: TGTGCCACCAGCAGAGACCCTGCAACTAATGAAAAACTGTTTTTT
CDR3 protein: CATSRDPATNEKLFF
CDR3 length: 15
J gene: TRBJ1-4
V gene: TRBV15
clone size: many
D gene: .

CDR3 DNA: TGCGCCAGTAGCCACGACAGGGATGGGAGTGAAAAACTGTTTTTT
CDR3 protein: CASSHDRDGSEKLFF
CDR3 length: 15
J gene: TRBJ1-4
V gene: TRBV5-1
clone size: many
D gene: TRBD1

CDR3 DNA: TGCAGTGCCGGGAGTAGGGAGACCCAGTACTTC
CDR3 protein: CSAGSRETQYF
CDR3 length: 11
J gene: TRBJ2-5
V gene: TRBV20-1
clone size: many
D gene: .

CDR3 DNA: TGTGCCAGCAGTATAATGGGGAACACCATATATTTT
CDR3 protein: CASSIMGNTIYF
CDR3 length: 12
J gene: TRBJ1-3
V gene: TRBV28
clone size: .
D gene: .

CDR3 DNA: TGTGCCAGCAGGCGCAACAGGGGCTCTAACAATGAGCAGTTCTTC
CDR3 protein: CASRRNRGSNNEQFF
CDR3 length: 15
J gene: TRBJ2-1
V gene: TRBV6-2/TRBV6-3
clone size: many
D gene: TRBD1

CDR3 DNA: TGTGCCAGCAGTTTGACTAGCGGGAGGACAGATACGCAGTATTTT
CDR3 protein: CASSLTSGRTDTQYF
CDR3 length: 15
J gene: TRBJ2-3
V gene: TRBV12-3/TRBV12-4
clone size: many
D gene: TRBD2

CDR3 DNA: TGTGCCAGCAGCTCCCGGACAGTCTCCTACGAGCAGTACTTC
CDR3 protein: CASSSRTVSYEQYF
CDR3 length: 14
J gene: TRBJ2-7
V gene: TRBV7-2
clone size: .
D gene: .

CDR3 DNA: TGTGCCAGCAACCCTATCGCTAGCGGAGAATACGAGCAGTACTTC
CDR3 protein: CASNPIASGEYEQYF
CDR3 length: 15
J gene: TRBJ2-7
V gene: TRBV27
clone size: few
D gene: TRBD2

CDR3 DNA: TGTGCCAGCACCCCTAGCAAGGCCCTGAGGACTGAAGCTTTCTTT
CDR3 protein: CASTPSKALRTEAFF
CDR3 length: 15
J gene: TRBJ1-1
V gene: TRBV28
clone size: many
D gene: .

CDR3 DNA: TGTGCCAGCAGCCCAAGGGCAACCAGTCAATACGAGCAGTACTTC
CDR3 protein: CASSPRATSQYEQYF
CDR3 length: 15
J gene: TRBJ2-7
V gene: TRBV9
clone size: .
D gene: .

CDR3 DNA: TGTGCCAGCAGCCAAATTCACGGGACAGGGAATCACGAGCAGTACTTC
CDR3 protein: CASSQIHGTGNHEQYF
CDR3 length: 16
J gene: TRBJ2-7
V gene: TRBV3-1
clone size: few
D gene: TRBD1

CDR3 DNA: TGTGCCAGCAGCGTAGGGCATCCCACCGGGGAGCTGTTTTTT
CDR3 protein: CASSVGHPTGELFF
CDR3 length: 14
J gene: TRBJ2-2
V gene: TRBV9
clone size: .
D gene: .

CDR3 DNA: TGTGCCAGCAGCCGCACCGGACAGGGCTATCTCAATGAGCAGTTCTTC
CDR3 protein: CASSRTGQGYLNEQFF
CDR3 length: 16
J gene: TRBJ2-1
V gene: TRBV27
clone size: many
D gene: TRBD1

CDR3 DNA: TGTGCCATCAGGGACAGGGCAAGGAATGAGCAGTTCTTC
CDR3 protein: CAIRDRARNEQFF
CDR3 length: 13
J gene: TRBJ2-1
V gene: TRBV10-3
clone size: few
D gene: TRBD1

CDR3 DNA: TGTGCCAGCAGCCTGGGACCTTTCGAGCAGTACTTC
CDR3 protein: CASSLGPFEQYF
CDR3 length: 12
J gene: TRBJ2-7
V gene: TRBV7-9
clone size: .
D gene: .

CDR3 DNA: TGCGCCAGCAGCTTAACCCTAGCGGGAGAAACAGATACGCAGTATTTT
CDR3 protein: CASSLTLAGETDTQYF
CDR3 length: 16
J gene: TRBJ2-3
V gene: TRBV5-1
clone size: .
D gene: TRBD2

CDR3 DNA: TGTGCCAGTAGTAAACAGGGTAGGAACTATGGCTACACCTTC
CDR3 protein: CASSKQGRNYGYTF
CDR3 length: 14
J gene: TRBJ1-2
V gene: TRBV19
clone size: .
D gene: .

CDR3 DNA: TGTGCCACCACGACAGGCCCAGGTTCACCCCTCCACTTT
CDR3 protein: CATTTGPGSPLHF
CDR3 length: 13
J gene: TRBJ1-6
V gene: TRBV7-3
clone size: many
D gene: .

CDR3 DNA: TGTGCCAGCAGGGCGACTACACCGGGACAGGGGTCCACTCCCTATAATTCACCCCTCCACTTT
CDR3 protein: CASRATTPGQGSTPYNSPLHF
CDR3 length: 21
J gene: TRBJ1-6
V gene: TRBV28
clone size: many
D gene: TRBD1

CDR3 DNA: TGTGCCAGCAGCTCGGGACTAGCGGGAGTTGGAGGGGAGCTGTTTTTT
CDR3 protein: CASSSGLAGVGGELFF
CDR3 length: 16
J gene: TRBJ2-2
V gene: TRBV7-3
clone size: few
D gene: TRBD2